A selection of T cell receptor beta chains follows, all from one sample in a study of cytomegalovirus exposure and HLA in healthy donors. The data were produced by immunoSEQ multiplex PCR, yet TCRdb's version contains in-frame clones alone and is incomplete. The sample has roughly 180,000 clones; 80% are singletons. Sequencing input: PBMCs. The origin of the receptors is a young woman in good health and CMV-seronegative. CDR3s include the opening cysteine and the closing phenylalanine or tryptophan. A D gene is named only where the DNA matches it firmly. Clone size is given for some rows only: seen once, a few or many times, or a class if the clone is expanded.

TRBJ1-3 TRBV5-1 NA NA TGCGCCAGCAGCTTGGGTGGAGTCTCTGGAAACACCATATATTTT CASSLGGVSGNTIYF
TRBJ2-7 TRBV4-1 NA TRBD1 TGCGCCAGCAGCCACCCCTTAGGGACAGGGGTTAACGAGCAGTACTTC CASSHPLGTGVNEQYF
TRBJ1-2 TRBV30 NA TRBD1 TGTGCCTGGAGTGCTCAACAGGGGGAACTTAACTATGGCTACACCTTC CAWSAQQGELNYGYTF
TRBJ2-5 TRBV7-7 NA TRBD2 TGTGCTAGCAGCTTCGGGACTAGGGAAGAGACCCAGTACTTC CASSFGTREETQYF
TRBJ1-1 TRBV15 NA NA TGTGCCACCAGCAGAGATTGGGCGGGAACTGAAGCTTTCTTT CATSRDWAGTEAFF
TRBJ1-1 TRBV5-6 few NA TGTGCCAGCAGCTTGGAGCAGGGCGTAGGGACTGAAGCTTTCTTT CASSLEQGVGTEAFF
TRBJ2-7 TRBV5-1 NA NA TGCGCCAGCAGCTACGACGAGGGACACTACGAGCAGTACTTC CASSYDEGHYEQYF
TRBJ1-2 TRBV6-5 NA NA TGTGCCAGCAGAACCTACAGCGGTGGCTACACCTTC CASRTYSGGYTF
TRBJ1-5 TRBV4-1 NA TRBD1 TGCGCCAGCAGCCAAGAGGGTGACAGGGGGCAGCCCCAGCATTTT CASSQEGDRGQPQHF
TRBJ2-7 TRBV7-9 NA TRBD1 TGTGCCAGCAGCCGCTTGGGCAGGGGGCAAGCCTACGAGCAGTACTTC CASSRLGRGQAYEQYF